The rows below give T cell receptor beta chains drawn from one sample of a study of blood T cells in healthy people across ages. TCRdb itself ran the 5' RACE reads through MiXCR, one entry per CDR3 protein. Of hundreds of thousands of distinct CDR3 sequences in the sample, roughly 21% were seen once. Sequences were obtained from blood. The receptor set was obtained from a man between 65 and 80 years old in good health. Each CDR3 is given with its conserved first and last residue. The order of the fields is V gene, D gene, clone size, J gene, CDR3 DNA, CDR3 protein. The D gene is left open where the match is weak. Size is stated for part of the rows, as once, few or many counts, or as a class when the clone is expanded.

v_call: TRBV9; d_call: TRBD2; clone_size: few; j_call: TRBJ2-5; cdr3_nt: TGTGCCAGCAGCGCCGGACCTGGGACTAGCGGAGGGGGCCAAGAGACCCAGTACTTC; cdr3_aa: CASSAGPGTSGGGQETQYF
v_call: TRBV28; d_call: TRBD2; clone_size: -; j_call: TRBJ2-1; cdr3_nt: TGTGCCAGCACCGACCCCGGACTAGCGGGAAACAATGAGCAGTTCTTC; cdr3_aa: CASTDPGLAGNNEQFF
v_call: TRBV20-1; d_call: -; clone_size: -; j_call: TRBJ1-6; cdr3_nt: TGCAGTGCTAGAATGCCGGATAATTCACCCCTCCACTTT; cdr3_aa: CSARMPDNSPLHF
v_call: TRBV7-9; d_call: -; clone_size: -; j_call: TRBJ2-7; cdr3_nt: TGTGCCAGCAGCTTAGTTGGACTCACCTACGAGCAGTACTTC; cdr3_aa: CASSLVGLTYEQYF
v_call: TRBV18; d_call: TRBD2; clone_size: many; j_call: TRBJ2-5; cdr3_nt: TGTGCCAGCTCACTACGACTAGCGGGAGGGCCCCTACAAGAGACCCAGTACTTC; cdr3_aa: CASSLRLAGGPLQETQYF
v_call: TRBV7-2; d_call: TRBD2; clone_size: few; j_call: TRBJ2-1; cdr3_nt: TGTGCCAGCAGCTTAGCCGGGACTAGTGCTGAGCAGTTCTTC; cdr3_aa: CASSLAGTSAEQFF
v_call: TRBV7-2; d_call: -; clone_size: -; j_call: TRBJ2-5; cdr3_nt: TGTGCCAGCAGCTTAGATAGCGGAGTCCAACAGACCCAGTACTTC; cdr3_aa: CASSLDSGVQQTQYF
v_call: TRBV7-2; d_call: TRBD2; clone_size: few; j_call: TRBJ2-7; cdr3_nt: TGTGCCAGCAGACCCAAACTAGCGGGAGTAGGCGAGCAGTACTTC; cdr3_aa: CASRPKLAGVGEQYF
v_call: TRBV28; d_call: -; clone_size: few; j_call: TRBJ1-2; cdr3_nt: TGTGCCAGCAGTTTACAACAGGGCAGCTATGGCTACACCTTC; cdr3_aa: CASSLQQGSYGYTF
v_call: TRBV6-2/TRBV6-3; d_call: -; clone_size: few; j_call: TRBJ2-5; cdr3_nt: TGTGCCAGCAACCCGAGCGGACTCCAAAAGACCCAGTACTTC; cdr3_aa: CASNPSGLQKTQYF
v_call: TRBV19; d_call: -; clone_size: -; j_call: TRBJ2-1; cdr3_nt: TGTGCCAGTAGTATTGGCAGGGTAGGTGAGCAGTTCTTC; cdr3_aa: CASSIGRVGEQFF
v_call: TRBV29-1; d_call: -; clone_size: -; j_call: TRBJ2-3; cdr3_nt: TGCAGCGCTGACGGGGTCCTCACAGATACGCAGTATTTT; cdr3_aa: CSADGVLTDTQYF
v_call: TRBV3-1; d_call: TRBD1; clone_size: few; j_call: TRBJ2-1; cdr3_nt: TGTGCCAGCAGCCGGGACAGGGGGCCTCTATTATACTCCTACAATGAGCAGTTCTTC; cdr3_aa: CASSRDRGPLLYSYNEQFF
v_call: TRBV3-1; d_call: -; clone_size: few; j_call: TRBJ2-2; cdr3_nt: TGTGCCAGCAGCCCGTGGGGCTCTGCTCCCGCGAACACCGGGGAGCTGTTTTTT; cdr3_aa: CASSPWGSAPANTGELFF
v_call: TRBV4-1; d_call: -; clone_size: many; j_call: TRBJ2-5; cdr3_nt: TGCGCCAGCAGCCAAGGGGCGTTGGAGACCCAGTACTTC; cdr3_aa: CASSQGALETQYF
v_call: TRBV29-1; d_call: -; clone_size: few; j_call: TRBJ2-5; cdr3_nt: TGCAGCGTTGAAGATTACAGGGAGGTCCAAGAGACCCAGTACTTC; cdr3_aa: CSVEDYREVQETQYF
v_call: TRBV7-2; d_call: TRBD2; clone_size: few; j_call: TRBJ2-1; cdr3_nt: TGTGCCAGCAGCTTAGCCGGGACTAGCGGCTTTTACAATGAGCAGTTCTTC; cdr3_aa: CASSLAGTSGFYNEQFF
v_call: TRBV20-1; d_call: -; clone_size: -; j_call: TRBJ2-4; cdr3_nt: TGCAGTGCTAGAGGGGATTCTGCGAACATTCAGTACTTC; cdr3_aa: CSARGDSANIQYF
v_call: TRBV3-1; d_call: -; clone_size: -; j_call: TRBJ2-7; cdr3_nt: TGTGCCAGCAGCCAAGTTCAGGGGGGGTACGAGCAGTACTTC; cdr3_aa: CASSQVQGGYEQYF
v_call: TRBV12-3/TRBV12-4; d_call: -; clone_size: many; j_call: TRBJ2-5; cdr3_nt: TGCGCCAGCAGCTCCGGAGAAGAGACCCAGTACTTC; cdr3_aa: CASSSGEETQYF
v_call: TRBV20-1; d_call: -; clone_size: few; j_call: TRBJ2-3; cdr3_nt: TGCAGTGCTAATTCCGCAAGCGGTATCACAGATACGCAGTATTTT; cdr3_aa: CSANSASGITDTQYF
v_call: TRBV4-2; d_call: TRBD2; clone_size: many; j_call: TRBJ2-2; cdr3_nt: TGTGCCAGCAGCCAAGATGTATATAGCGGGCGAGAAACCGGGGAGCTGTTTTTT; cdr3_aa: CASSQDVYSGRETGELFF
v_call: TRBV2; d_call: -; clone_size: -; j_call: TRBJ2-4; cdr3_nt: TGTGCCAGCAGTGAAAGGGGGGGCACGGCAAACATTCAGTACTTC; cdr3_aa: CASSERGGTANIQYF
v_call: TRBV20-1; d_call: -; clone_size: -; j_call: TRBJ1-5; cdr3_nt: TGCAGTGCTATCACGGGCTTGAGCAATCAGCCCCAGCATTTT; cdr3_aa: CSAITGLSNQPQHF
v_call: TRBV29-1; d_call: TRBD1; clone_size: few; j_call: TRBJ2-7; cdr3_nt: TGCAGCGTTGAAGTCGACAGGGCTTCCGAGCAGTACTTC; cdr3_aa: CSVEVDRASEQYF
v_call: TRBV5-1; d_call: -; clone_size: -; j_call: TRBJ2-1; cdr3_nt: TGCGCCAGCAGCTGGACAGGCCACTTGACGGGAGGGCTTAGTACGAATGAGCAGTTCTTC; cdr3_aa: CASSWTGHLTGGLSTNEQFF
v_call: TRBV20-1; d_call: -; clone_size: few; j_call: TRBJ2-5; cdr3_nt: TGCAGTGCTAGTGGCAGGCAAGAGACCCAGTACTTC; cdr3_aa: CSASGRQETQYF
v_call: TRBV5-1; d_call: -; clone_size: -; j_call: TRBJ2-5; cdr3_nt: TGCGCCAGCAGCTTGAATGAAGGGGAGACCCAGTACTTC; cdr3_aa: CASSLNEGETQYF
v_call: TRBV5-5; d_call: -; clone_size: -; j_call: TRBJ2-7; cdr3_nt: TGTGCCAGCAGGAGGGTCTCCAGCTACGAGCAGTACTTC; cdr3_aa: CASRRVSSYEQYF
v_call: TRBV3-1; d_call: TRBD1; clone_size: -; j_call: TRBJ2-3; cdr3_nt: TGTGCCAGCAGCCAAGCCGGGACAGGGACTACAGATACGCAGTATTTT; cdr3_aa: CASSQAGTGTTDTQYF
v_call: TRBV29-1; d_call: -; clone_size: -; j_call: TRBJ2-2; cdr3_nt: TGCAGCGTAGTCGAGGGCGCGTACACCGGGGAGCTGTTTTTT; cdr3_aa: CSVVEGAYTGELFF
v_call: TRBV7-3; d_call: -; clone_size: few; j_call: TRBJ1-3; cdr3_nt: TGTGCCAGCAGCTTAGACCCGGGGAGCGGCCAAACCATATATTTT; cdr3_aa: CASSLDPGSGQTIYF
v_call: TRBV6-1; d_call: -; clone_size: -; j_call: TRBJ2-7; cdr3_nt: TGTGCCAGCAGTGAGAGGCAGCCCACCTACGAGCAGTACTTC; cdr3_aa: CASSERQPTYEQYF
v_call: TRBV7-8; d_call: -; clone_size: many; j_call: TRBJ2-5; cdr3_nt: TGTGCCAGCAGCTCGAGGGGTAATGCCCAAGAGACCCAGTACTTC; cdr3_aa: CASSSRGNAQETQYF
v_call: TRBV7-2; d_call: -; clone_size: many; j_call: TRBJ2-5; cdr3_nt: TGTGCCAGCAGCTTAGGTGGCGGGCTCCAAGAGACCCAGTACTTC; cdr3_aa: CASSLGGGLQETQYF
v_call: TRBV29-1; d_call: -; clone_size: few; j_call: TRBJ1-1; cdr3_nt: TGCAGCGTTGAACGTCGGGCTGTGACTGAAGCTTTCTTT; cdr3_aa: CSVERRAVTEAFF
v_call: TRBV6-2/TRBV6-3; d_call: -; clone_size: few; j_call: TRBJ2-7; cdr3_nt: TGTGCCAGCAGCCTAAGTTTCCAGGGTGTCCACGAGCAGTACTTC; cdr3_aa: CASSLSFQGVHEQYF
v_call: TRBV20-1; d_call: -; clone_size: few; j_call: TRBJ2-3; cdr3_nt: TGCAGTGCTAGACCGCCTAGAGGCTTAGGTACAGATACGCAGTATTTT; cdr3_aa: CSARPPRGLGTDTQYF
v_call: TRBV4-2; d_call: TRBD2; clone_size: few; j_call: TRBJ2-3; cdr3_nt: TGTGCCAGCAGCCAAGAGGGGGGGTCCTCTAGCACAGATACGCAGTATTTT; cdr3_aa: CASSQEGGSSSTDTQYF
v_call: TRBV5-1; d_call: -; clone_size: -; j_call: TRBJ2-5; cdr3_nt: TGCGCCAGCAGTAATCTATCCTCCTTCTTCAAAGAGACCCAGTACTTC; cdr3_aa: CASSNLSSFFKETQYF
v_call: TRBV6-1; d_call: -; clone_size: -; j_call: TRBJ2-1; cdr3_nt: TGTGCCAGCAGTGAATTGGGCCCTGAGCAGTTCTTC; cdr3_aa: CASSELGPEQFF
v_call: TRBV5-5; d_call: -; clone_size: -; j_call: TRBJ1-5; cdr3_nt: TGTGCCGGCAGCTTCGACGGGGGCGTCAATCAGCCCCAGCATTTT; cdr3_aa: CAGSFDGGVNQPQHF
v_call: TRBV28; d_call: -; clone_size: many; j_call: TRBJ2-1; cdr3_nt: TGTGCCAGCAGACCAGACGGAGGGCTTTACAATGAGCAGTTCTTC; cdr3_aa: CASRPDGGLYNEQFF
v_call: TRBV20-1; d_call: -; clone_size: few; j_call: TRBJ2-7; cdr3_nt: TGCAGTGCTAGCGAGAGCTCCTACGAGCAGTACTTC; cdr3_aa: CSASESSYEQYF
v_call: TRBV7-9; d_call: -; clone_size: few; j_call: TRBJ2-5; cdr3_nt: TGTGCCAGCAGCCTTACTGGCAGGGGAGGAGAGACCCAGTACTTC; cdr3_aa: CASSLTGRGGETQYF
v_call: TRBV5-1; d_call: -; clone_size: few; j_call: TRBJ2-2; cdr3_nt: TGCGCCAGCAGCTTGGCCGGGCAGGGCGCGAACACCGGGGAGCTGTTTTTT; cdr3_aa: CASSLAGQGANTGELFF
v_call: TRBV28; d_call: -; clone_size: -; j_call: TRBJ2-7; cdr3_nt: TGTGCCAGCAGTTTCGCAGGAGACTACTCCTACGAGCAGTACTTC; cdr3_aa: CASSFAGDYSYEQYF
v_call: TRBV28; d_call: -; clone_size: -; j_call: TRBJ1-2; cdr3_nt: TGTGCCAGCAGTTTATCGGGCCCTGGGGAGTATGGCTACACCTTC; cdr3_aa: CASSLSGPGEYGYTF